The present entry profiles one T cell receptor beta chain with its context. Extraction of total RNA produced a minimum of 5.5 micrograms from each sample. Using a J-beta primer mix together with a sample-barcoded 5' primer, a second PCR was run for about 6 to 11 cycles. TCRdb itself ran the 5' RACE reads through MiXCR, one entry per CDR3 protein. The sample carries hundreds of thousands of distinct CDR3 sequences, about 30% recorded once. These data are taken from a study of blood T cells in healthy people across ages. CDR3 length: 16 residues. Trimming at V came to 6 bases and at J to 0 bases, leaving 10 bases not matched to a gene. From germline, CDR1 is SQVTM and CDR2 ANQGSEA.

The specimen was blood. V and J are TRBV29-1 and TRBJ2-2, with 7 bases matching TRBD1. The receptor comes from a woman older than 75 in good health. The CDR3 is CSVPGQLFSNTGELFF. The CDR3 coding sequence is TGCAGCGTGCCGGGACAGTTATTTTCGAACACCGGGGAGCTGTTTTTT.